The 20 T cell receptor beta chains below all came from one sample that was sequenced in a study of blood T cell repertoires in COVID-19. The method was immunoSEQ multiplex PCR; TCRdb's version includes in-frame clones alone and lacks a portion of them. This sample has 300,000 or so clones, with roughly nine tenths found just once. Sequenced sample: PBMCs or T cells enriched from blood (not recorded which). The origin of the receptors is a woman aged 45 to 65 who had been exposed to COVID-19.

V usage is TRBV30 and J usage is TRBJ1-4, with unresolved D. The CDR3 runs to 14 residues. V shed 1 base and J shed 5 bases, with 11 bases lying between them. Germline V gives CDR1 GTSNPN, CDR2 SVGIG (reference sequence). As DNA, the CDR3 is TGTGCCTGGAGTGCCTGGGCTGGGAATGAAAAACTGTTTTTT. Residues: CAWSAWAGNEKLFF. Variable domain in full (rest from reference TRBV30 and TRBJ1-4): SQTIHQWPATLVQPVGSPLSLECTVEGTSNPNLYWYRQAAGRGLQLLFYSVGIGQISSEVPQNLSASRPQDRQFILSSKKLLLSDSGFYLCAWSAWAGNEKLFFGSGTQLSVL.

This sequence joins TRBV6-5 and TRBJ1-5; D uncertain. V lost 7 bases to trimming and J lost 3 bases, with 16 bases between them. The CDR3 is 15 residues long. Germline V gene sequence: CDR1 MNHEY, CDR2 SVGAGI. The CDR3 protein is CASTTPGGTNQPQHF. In nucleotides, the CDR3 is TGTGCCAGCACCACCCCAGGTGGAACCAATCAGCCCCAGCATTTT.

CDR3 region: CAIRGTGEYEQFF. The CDR3 nucleotides read TGTGCCATCAGAGGGACGGGAGAATATGAGCAGTTCTTC. This rearrangement joins TRBV10-3 to TRBJ2-1, with D tentatively TRBD2 (6 bases). The CDR3 spans 13 residues. Germline V CDR1 and CDR2: ENHRY, SYGVKD. The ends were cut back, 6 bases at V and 8 bases at J, with 14 bases in the middle.

The chain combines TRBV24-1 with TRBJ2-3; 14 bases are shared with TRBD2. The V segment lost 7 bases and the J segment 2 bases; nucleotides outside the gene matches: 7. Germline assignment: CDR1 KGHDR and CDR2 SFDVKD. This CDR3 is built from 17 residues. This chain's CDR3 is CATRAGLAGGPTDTQYF. The CDR3 DNA reads TGTGCCACCAGGGCTGGACTAGCGGGGGGCCCCACAGATACGCAGTATTTT.

J is TRBJ2-2 and V is TRBV7-2; TRBD2 might be the D (6 bases). Germline V gene lookup returns CDR1 SGHTA and CDR2 FQGNSA. The CDR3 extends over 14 amino acids. V dropped 5 bases and J dropped 4 bases, with 11 bases sitting between them. In DNA form, the CDR3 reads TGTGCCAGCAGCGGGCGAGCGGGCACCGGGGAGCTGTTTTTT. As protein: CASSGRAGTGELFF.

The chain combines TRBV5-4 with TRBJ2-1; D may be TRBD1 (5 bases). Trimming took off 4 bases at V and 6 bases at J, with 14 bases between the two ends. The CDR3 sequence is 14 residues long. Germline V gene data show CDR1 as SGHNT and CDR2 as YYREEE (reference sequence). CDR3 region: CASSPDSKGNEQFF. As DNA, the CDR3 is TGTGCCAGCAGCCCCGACAGCAAGGGCAATGAGCAGTTCTTC.

V gene TRBV28 combines with J gene TRBJ2-7; TRBD2 matches 16 bases. J lost 4 bases, V lost 6 bases, and 15 bases had no gene match. Germline V lookup: CDR1 MDHEN, CDR2 SYDVKM. The CDR3 is 19 residues long. Here the CDR3 DNA reads TGTGCCAGCAGGCCTAACCCCGGGACTAGCGGGGGGGCCACGTACGAGCAGTACTTC. Protein sequence: CASRPNPGTSGGATYEQYF.

The chain uses TRBV23-1 and TRBJ1-5, with TRBD1 matching over 7 bases. TRBV23-1 is labeled an ORF, and its function is uncertain. The V and J ends lost 2 bases and 0 bases, in that order; junction bases with no gene match: 19. The CDR3 has 21 amino acids. The CDR3 DNA reads TGCGCCAGCAGTCAAGGGGCCCTGCGGGACAGAAAAAATTATAGCAATCAGCCCCAGCATTTT. It encodes CASSQGALRDRKNYSNQPQHF.

This clone appeared a few times. The chain links TRBV4-2 to TRBJ2-7; 12 nucleotides match TRBD1. Germline V gene sequence: CDR1 LGHNA, CDR2 YNFKEQ. There are 15 residues in the CDR3. The J segment lost 4 bases and the V segment lost 5 bases, leaving 6 bases of the junction unmatched. CDR3 residues: CASSSRDRGLYEQYF. The CDR3 bases are TGTGCCAGCAGCTCCCGGGACAGGGGGCTGTACGAGCAGTACTTC.

The gene calls are TRBV28 and TRBJ1-6; weak D call: TRBD1 (6 bases). Germline CDR1 reads MDHEN; CDR2 reads SYDVKM. Trimming stripped 5 bases from V and 12 bases from J, with 20 bases between. The length of the CDR3 is 15 residues. The CDR3 DNA is TGTGCCAGCAGTCAGGACAGTACTCAGTGGTTACCCCTCCACTTT. This codes for CASSQDSTQWLPLHF.

V usage is TRBV15 and J usage is TRBJ1-1; D is ambiguous. Trimming left V 0 bases short and J 1 base short, with 6 bases between. Germline V gene data show CDR1 as LNHNV and CDR2 as YYDKDF (reference sequence). CDR3 length equals 14 residues. CDR3 coding DNA: TGTGCCACCAGCAGAGATCGACAGAACACTGAAGCTTTCTTT. The encoded protein is CATSRDRQNTEAFF.

The chain uses TRBV28 and TRBJ1-3; D possibly corresponds to TRBD1 (6 bases). With 9 bases removed from V and 2 bases from J, the gap between germline ends came to 14 bases. The germline V gene encodes CDR1 MDHEN and CDR2 SYDVKM. The CDR3 contains 14 residues. As DNA, the CDR3 is TGTGCCAGTGCCGACTCAGGGGCTGGAAACACCATATATTTT. Its translation: CASADSGAGNTIYF.

The V call is TRBV4-2, the J call TRBJ2-5; 10 nucleotides match TRBD2. The junction had 13 bases not matched to a gene; V was cut back by 8 bases and J by 4 bases. Germline CDR1 and CDR2: LGHNA and YNFKEQ. The CDR3 extends over 16 amino acids. The CDR3 is CASSARSASGGETQYF. CDR3 sequence (DNA): TGTGCCAGCTCTGCTAGGAGCGCTAGCGGGGGAGAGACCCAGTACTTC.

The rearrangement uses TRBV19 and TRBJ1-6; tentative D call: TRBD1 (5 bases). The V and J ends lost 6 bases and 9 bases respectively, with 21 bases between them. Looked up from germline, CDR1 is LNHDA and CDR2 is SQIVND (reference sequence). CDR3 length: 16 amino acids. The CDR3 nucleotides read TGTGCCAGTAGCATTAGGGACCCGGAGGGGACTTCACCCCTCCACTTT. It encodes CASSIRDPEGTSPLHF.

The chain combines TRBV27 with TRBJ1-5; D ambiguous. Germline CDR1 reads MNHEY; CDR2 reads SMNVEV (reference sequence). V lost 5 bases and J lost 4, with 15 bases in between. This CDR3 region has 15 residues. The CDR3 DNA follows: TGTGCCAGCAGTGTCGTTTCGGCAGGTAATCAGCCCCAGCATTTT. Translating it yields CASSVVSAGNQPQHF.

This rearrangement joins TRBV5-1 to TRBJ2-7; D ambiguous. The CDR3 loop spans 14 amino acids. Germline values: CDR1 SGHRS, CDR2 YFSETQ. The V gene lost 2 bases and the J gene lost 2 bases, with 11 bases spanning the gap. CDR3 nucleotide sequence: TGCGCCAGCAGCTTCGGTGGTACAGCCTACGAGCAGTACTTC. This gives the protein CASSFGGTAYEQYF.

The chain uses TRBV15 and TRBJ1-6; weak D call: TRBD1 (5 bases). The length of the CDR3 is 16 residues. Germline CDR1 and CDR2: LNHNV and YYDKDF (reference sequence). Trimming stripped 8 bases from V and 0 bases from J, with 14 bases between. The CDR3 DNA reads as TGTGCCACCCGAGCAGGGCTTAGCTCCTATAATTCACCCCTCCACTTT. This translates into CATRAGLSSYNSPLHF. The variable domain in full, completed from reference TRBV15 and TRBJ1-6, reads DAMVIQNPRYQVTQFGKPVTLSCSQTLNHNVMYWYQQKSSQAPKLLFHYYDKDFNNEADTPDNFQSRRPNTSFCFLDIRSPGLGDTAMYLCATRAGLSSYNSPLHFGNGTRLTVT.

The V gene is TRBV6-6, the J gene TRBJ1-5, with TRBD1 identical over 8 bases. CDR1 is MNHNY and CDR2 is SVGAGI in the germline V gene (reference sequence). With V trimmed by 5 bases and J by 2 bases, 11 bases remained unmatched. This CDR3 is built from 17 residues. The CDR3 reads CASSPRLQGGGNQPQHF. CDR3 in DNA: TGTGCCAGCAGTCCACGACTACAGGGGGGTGGCAATCAGCCCCAGCATTTT.

This clone was counted only a few times. The J gene is TRBJ2-3, the V gene TRBV28; TRBD2 matches 7 bases. V dropped 6 bases and J dropped 4; count of bases not matched to a gene: 13. CDR3 length: 16 amino acids. CDR1 MDHEN and CDR2 SYDVKM come from the germline V gene. Here the CDR3 DNA reads TGTGCCAGCAGAACCCGCGGGGGAGGGTCTCCAGATACGCAGTATTTT. Its translation: CASRTRGGGSPDTQYF.

This clone was picked up one time. The chain employs TRBV13 and TRBJ2-3, with D possibly TRBD2 on 5 matching bases. Germline V gene data show CDR1 as PRHDT and CDR2 as FYEKMQ (reference sequence). The CDR3 totals 14 residues. Trimming removed 7 bases from V and 4 bases from J, with 15 bases in between. CDR3 sequence reads: CASTDGEWSDTQYF. The CDR3 coding sequence is TGTGCCAGCACCGACGGGGAGTGGTCAGATACGCAGTATTTT. Full variable domain (rest looked up from reference TRBV13 and TRBJ2-3): AAGVIQSPRHLIKEKRETATLKCYPIPRHDTVYWYQQGPGQDPQFLISFYEKMQSDKGSIPDRFSAQQFSDYHSELNMSSLELGDSALYFCASTDGEWSDTQYFGPGTRLTVL.